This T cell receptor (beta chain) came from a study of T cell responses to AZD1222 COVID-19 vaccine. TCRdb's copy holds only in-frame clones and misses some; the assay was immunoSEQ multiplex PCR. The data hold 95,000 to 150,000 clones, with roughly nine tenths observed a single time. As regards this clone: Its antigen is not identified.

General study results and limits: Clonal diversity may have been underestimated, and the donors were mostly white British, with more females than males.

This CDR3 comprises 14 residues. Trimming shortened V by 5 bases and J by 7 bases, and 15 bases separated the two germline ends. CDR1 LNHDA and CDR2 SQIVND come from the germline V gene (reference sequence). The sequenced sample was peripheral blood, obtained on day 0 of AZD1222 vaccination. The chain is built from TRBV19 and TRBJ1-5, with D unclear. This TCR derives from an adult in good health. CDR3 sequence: CASSPEGWEQPQHF. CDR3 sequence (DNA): TGTGCCAGTAGTCCAGAAGGGTGGGAGCAGCCCCAGCATTTT.